A selection of T cell receptor beta chains follows, all from one sample in a study of regulatory T cells in long-lasting Graves disease. Each CDR3 protein is one row after TCRdb ran MiXCR on the multiplex PCR reads. Among 350,000 to 500,000 distinct CDR3 sequences, approximately 16% were seen once, and the ten largest hold 20% to 25%. These sequences were also reported in another study, on T cells in Graves' hyperthyroidism and ophthalmopathy.

The specimen comprised peripheral blood mononuclear cells (PBMCs), sampled at new diagnosis, from a patient treated with antithyroid drugs. The receptors here all came from a woman between 18 and 30 years old with Graves disease. Each CDR3 is given with its conserved first and last residue. The D gene is left open where the match is weak. Clone size appears in some rows only: once, few, many, or a class for an expanded clone.

CDR3: CASRPPGGHNEQFF
DNA: TGTGCCAGCAGGCCCCCGGGGGGCCACAATGAGCAGTTCTTC
J: TRBJ2-1
V: TRBV12-3/TRBV12-4
size: NA
D: NA

CDR3: CASSFGVANEQFF
DNA: TGTGCCAGCAGCTTTGGGGTGGCAAATGAGCAGTTCTTC
J: TRBJ2-1
V: TRBV11-2
size: few
D: NA

CDR3: CASSLWGQGRGTEAFF
DNA: TGTGCCAGCAGTTTATGGGGACAGGGGCGGGGGACTGAAGCTTTCTTT
J: TRBJ1-1
V: TRBV28
size: NA
D: TRBD1

CDR3: CASSEVGALAYF
DNA: TGTGCCAGCAGTGAGGTTGGGGCCCTCGCGTACTTC
J: TRBJ2-7
V: TRBV2
size: few
D: NA

CDR3: CASSWTSGSNGQQFF
DNA: TGTGCCAGCAGCTGGACTAGCGGGAGTAACGGGCAGCAGTTCTTC
J: TRBJ2-1
V: TRBV7-2
size: NA
D: TRBD2

CDR3: CSARDPGQYNEQFF
DNA: TGCAGTGCTAGAGATCCGGGACAGTACAATGAGCAGTTCTTC
J: TRBJ2-1
V: TRBV20-1
size: many
D: TRBD1

CDR3: CASSLGTGGARMNTEAFF
DNA: TGTGCTAGCAGCTTGGGGACAGGGGGCGCACGGATGAACACTGAAGCTTTCTTT
J: TRBJ1-1
V: TRBV7-7
size: NA
D: TRBD1

CDR3: CSATPGQMYEQYF
DNA: TGCAGTGCTACTCCGGGACAGATGTACGAGCAGTACTTC
J: TRBJ2-7
V: TRBV20-1
size: many
D: TRBD1

CDR3: CASRPGGASSYEQYF
DNA: TGTGCCAGCCGACCGGGCGGGGCTAGCTCCTACGAGCAGTACTTC
J: TRBJ2-7
V: TRBV28
size: few
D: NA

CDR3: CASTRDYEQYF
DNA: TGTGCCAGCACTCGGGACTACGAGCAGTACTTC
J: TRBJ2-7
V: TRBV6-1
size: NA
D: NA

CDR3: CASTRENDNEQFF
DNA: TGTGCCAGTACGAGGGAGAATGACAATGAGCAGTTCTTC
J: TRBJ2-1
V: TRBV19
size: NA
D: NA

CDR3: CASSLFSGGEQFF
DNA: TGTGCCAGCAGCTTATTCTCAGGAGGGGAGCAGTTCTTC
J: TRBJ2-1
V: TRBV7-8
size: many
D: NA

CDR3: CASSFYSSGRGGGNEQFF
DNA: TGTGCCAGCAGTTTTTATTCTAGCGGGAGAGGGGGGGGCAATGAGCAGTTCTTC
J: TRBJ2-1
V: TRBV28
size: many
D: TRBD2

CDR3: CASSPQGLGRMNTEAFF
DNA: TGTGCCAGCAGTCCCCAGGGTTTGGGCCGTATGAACACTGAAGCTTTCTTT
J: TRBJ1-1
V: TRBV27
size: many
D: NA

CDR3: CAWSLRTGTVSYEQYF
DNA: TGTGCCTGGAGCCTAAGAACCGGGACAGTATCCTACGAGCAGTACTTC
J: TRBJ2-7
V: TRBV30
size: many
D: TRBD1

CDR3: CASSPRTSGFVTDTQYF
DNA: TGTGCCAGCAGCCCCCGGACTAGCGGTTTTGTAACAGATACGCAGTATTTT
J: TRBJ2-3
V: TRBV7-9
size: few
D: TRBD2

CDR3: CASSQEGRSTDTQYF
DNA: TGCGCCAGCAGCCAAGAGGGCCGGAGCACAGATACGCAGTATTTT
J: TRBJ2-3
V: TRBV4-3
size: few
D: NA

CDR3: CATSDPTGPGVETQYF
DNA: TGTGCCACCAGTGACCCCACAGGGCCGGGAGTGGAGACCCAGTACTTC
J: TRBJ2-5
V: TRBV24-1
size: many
D: NA

CDR3: CASSHLTGPRDEQYF
DNA: TGCGCCAGCAGCCACCTGACGGGTCCGAGGGACGAGCAGTACTTC
J: TRBJ2-7
V: TRBV4-1
size: NA
D: NA

CDR3: CASSVGASGSNTGELFF
DNA: TGTGCCAGCAGCGTGGGGGCTAGCGGTTCGAACACCGGGGAGCTGTTTTTT
J: TRBJ2-2
V: TRBV9
size: NA
D: NA

CDR3: CASSLSWNSNQPQHF
DNA: TGTGCCAGCAGCTTATCTTGGAATAGCAATCAGCCCCAGCATTTT
J: TRBJ1-5
V: TRBV7-2
size: many
D: NA

CDR3: CASSSVLNNQPQHF
DNA: TGTGCCAGTAGTTCGGTACTCAACAATCAGCCCCAGCATTTT
J: TRBJ1-5
V: TRBV28
size: NA
D: NA

CDR3: CASRIAGANIQYF
DNA: TGTGCCAGCAGAATAGCGGGAGCAAACATTCAGTACTTC
J: TRBJ2-4
V: TRBV27
size: many
D: TRBD2

CDR3: CSALGGRRDEQFF
DNA: TGCAGTGCCTTGGGGGGGCGCAGGGATGAGCAGTTCTTC
J: TRBJ2-1
V: TRBV20-1
size: many
D: NA

CDR3: CSARDTGTSSYNSPLHF
DNA: TGCAGTGCTAGAGATACAGGGACATCCTCCTATAATTCACCCCTCCACTTT
J: TRBJ1-6
V: TRBV20-1
size: few
D: NA

CDR3: CSAREQGLGQFF
DNA: TGCAGTGCTAGAGAACAGGGGCTTGGGCAGTTCTTC
J: TRBJ2-1
V: TRBV20-1
size: many
D: TRBD1

CDR3: CASSLTSDEQFF
DNA: TGTGCCAGCAGCCTTACTAGCGACGAGCAGTTCTTC
J: TRBJ2-1
V: TRBV28
size: many
D: TRBD2

CDR3: CASSWDGFGGYTF
DNA: TGTGCCAGCAGTTGGGACGGCTTCGGCGGCTACACCTTC
J: TRBJ1-2
V: TRBV6-5
size: many
D: NA

CDR3: CASSIDRGDTEAFF
DNA: TGTGCCAGTAGTATCGACAGGGGTGACACTGAAGCTTTCTTT
J: TRBJ1-1
V: TRBV19
size: many
D: TRBD1